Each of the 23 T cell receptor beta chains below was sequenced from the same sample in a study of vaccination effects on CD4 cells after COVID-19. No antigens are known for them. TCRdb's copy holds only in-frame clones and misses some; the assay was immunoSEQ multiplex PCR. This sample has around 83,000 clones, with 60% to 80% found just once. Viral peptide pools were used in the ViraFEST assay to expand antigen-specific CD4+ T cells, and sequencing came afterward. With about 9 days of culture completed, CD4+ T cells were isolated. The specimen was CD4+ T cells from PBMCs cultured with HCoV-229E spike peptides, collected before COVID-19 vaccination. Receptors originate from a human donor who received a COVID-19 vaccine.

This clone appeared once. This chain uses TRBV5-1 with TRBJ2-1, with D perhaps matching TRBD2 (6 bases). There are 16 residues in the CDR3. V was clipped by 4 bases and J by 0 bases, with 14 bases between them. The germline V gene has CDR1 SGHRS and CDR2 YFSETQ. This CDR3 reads CASSPQIGGSYNEQFF. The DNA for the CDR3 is TGCGCCAGCAGCCCGCAGATCGGGGGCTCCTACAATGAGCAGTTCTTC.

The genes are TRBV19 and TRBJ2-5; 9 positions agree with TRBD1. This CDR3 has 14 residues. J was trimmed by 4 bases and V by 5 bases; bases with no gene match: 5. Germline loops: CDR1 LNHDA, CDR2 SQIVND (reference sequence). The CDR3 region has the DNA TGTGCCAGTAGTCCCCGGGACAGGGTAGAGACCCAGTACTTC. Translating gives CASSPRDRVETQYF.

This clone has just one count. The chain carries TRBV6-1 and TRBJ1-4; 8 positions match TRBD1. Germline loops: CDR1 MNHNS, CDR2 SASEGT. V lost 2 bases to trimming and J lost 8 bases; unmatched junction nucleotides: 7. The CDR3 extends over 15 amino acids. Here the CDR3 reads CASSEPDRDWEKLFF. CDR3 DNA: TGTGCCAGCAGTGAACCGGACAGGGACTGGGAAAAACTGTTTTTT.

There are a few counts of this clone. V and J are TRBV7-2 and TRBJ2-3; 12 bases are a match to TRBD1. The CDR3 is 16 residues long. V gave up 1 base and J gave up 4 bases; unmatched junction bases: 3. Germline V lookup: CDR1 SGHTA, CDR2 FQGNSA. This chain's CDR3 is CASSLVGTGGPDTQYF. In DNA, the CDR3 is TGTGCCAGCAGCTTAGTTGGGACAGGGGGCCCAGATACGCAGTATTTT.

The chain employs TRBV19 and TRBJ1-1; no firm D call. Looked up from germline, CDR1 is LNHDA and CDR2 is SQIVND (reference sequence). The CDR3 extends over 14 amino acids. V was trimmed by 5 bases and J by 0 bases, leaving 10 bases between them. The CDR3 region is CASSRQLMNTEAFF. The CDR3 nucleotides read TGTGCCAGTAGTCGGCAGCTTATGAACACTGAAGCTTTCTTT.

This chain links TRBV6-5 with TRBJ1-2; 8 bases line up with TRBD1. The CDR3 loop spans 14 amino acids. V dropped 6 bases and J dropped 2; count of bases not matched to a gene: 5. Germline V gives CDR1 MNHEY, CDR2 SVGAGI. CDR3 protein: CASRHRGANYGYTF. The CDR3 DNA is TGTGCCAGCAGACACAGGGGGGCAAACTATGGCTACACCTTC.

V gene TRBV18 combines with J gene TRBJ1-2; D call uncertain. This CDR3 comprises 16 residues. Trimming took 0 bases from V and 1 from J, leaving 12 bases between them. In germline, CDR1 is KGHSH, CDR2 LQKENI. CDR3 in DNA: TGTGCCAGCTCACCACCAAGCAGAGACCTTAACTATGGCTACACCTTC. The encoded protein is CASSPPSRDLNYGYTF.

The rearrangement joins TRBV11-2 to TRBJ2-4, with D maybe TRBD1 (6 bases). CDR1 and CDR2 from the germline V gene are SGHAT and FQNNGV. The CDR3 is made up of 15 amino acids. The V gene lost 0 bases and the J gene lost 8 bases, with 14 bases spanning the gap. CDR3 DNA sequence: TGTGCCAGCAGCTTAGATTCCAGGGGATGGGACATTCAGTACTTC. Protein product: CASSLDSRGWDIQYF.

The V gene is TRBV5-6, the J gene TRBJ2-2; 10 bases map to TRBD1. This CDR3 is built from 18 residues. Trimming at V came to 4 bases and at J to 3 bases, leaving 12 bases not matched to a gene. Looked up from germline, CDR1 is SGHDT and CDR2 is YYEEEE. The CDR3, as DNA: TGTGCCAGCAGCCTAAGTCCCGGACAGGGGGGATACACCGGGGAGCTGTTTTTT. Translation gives CASSLSPGQGGYTGELFF. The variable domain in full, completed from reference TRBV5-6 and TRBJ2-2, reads DAGVTQSPTHLIKTRGQQVTLRCSPKSGHDTVSWYQQALGQGPQFIFQYYEEEERQRGNFPDRFSGHQFPNYSSELNVNALLLGDSALYLCASSLSPGQGGYTGELFFGEGSRLTVL.

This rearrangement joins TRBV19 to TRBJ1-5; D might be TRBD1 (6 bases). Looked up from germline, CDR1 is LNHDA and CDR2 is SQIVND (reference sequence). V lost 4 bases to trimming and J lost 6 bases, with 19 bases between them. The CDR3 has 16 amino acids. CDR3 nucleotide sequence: TGTGCCAGTAGTAGGGTGGACAATCAAGGGGGTCAGCCCCAGCATTTT. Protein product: CASSRVDNQGGQPQHF.

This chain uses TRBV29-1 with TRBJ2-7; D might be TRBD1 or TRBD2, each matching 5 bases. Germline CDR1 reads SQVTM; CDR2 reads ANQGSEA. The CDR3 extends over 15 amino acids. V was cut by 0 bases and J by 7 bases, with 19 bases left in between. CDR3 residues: CSVEEGPGPTDEQYV. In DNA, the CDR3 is TGCAGCGTTGAAGAAGGACCGGGACCGACAGATGAGCAGTACGTC.

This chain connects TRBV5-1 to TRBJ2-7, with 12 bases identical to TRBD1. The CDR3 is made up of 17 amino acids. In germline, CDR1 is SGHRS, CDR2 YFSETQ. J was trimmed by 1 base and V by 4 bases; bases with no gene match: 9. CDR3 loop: CASSVGTGGTTSYEQYV. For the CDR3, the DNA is TGCGCCAGCAGCGTGGGGACAGGGGGCACCACATCCTACGAGCAGTACGTC.

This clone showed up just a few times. The CDR3 DNA follows: TGTGCCAGCAGCCGAAGTGGACAGCGGGGGGAGACCCAGTACTTC. This codes for CASSRSGQRGETQYF. The chain couples TRBV9 to TRBJ2-5, with 8 nucleotides matching TRBD2. J gave up 5 bases and V 4 bases, and 10 bases lay outside the gene matches. There are 15 residues in the CDR3. CDR1 is SGDLS, CDR2 YYNGEE, per germline.

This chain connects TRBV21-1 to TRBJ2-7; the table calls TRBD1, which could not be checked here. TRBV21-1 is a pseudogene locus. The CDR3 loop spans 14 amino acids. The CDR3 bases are TGTGCCAGAAGACAGGGGGCTAGACCCTACGAGCAGTACGTC. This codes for CARRQGARPYEQYV.

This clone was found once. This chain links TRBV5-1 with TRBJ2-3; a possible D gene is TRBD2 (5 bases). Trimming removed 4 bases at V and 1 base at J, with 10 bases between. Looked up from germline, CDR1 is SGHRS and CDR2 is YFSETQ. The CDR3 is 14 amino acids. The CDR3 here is CASSPGFGTDTQYF. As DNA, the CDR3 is TGCGCCAGCAGCCCGGGATTTGGCACAGATACGCAGTATTTT.

The CDR3 loop reads CASSYLGVGNQPQHF. Written as DNA, the CDR3 is TGTGCCAGCAGTTACCTGGGGGTGGGCAATCAGCCCCAGCATTTT. This chain links TRBV6-6 with TRBJ1-5; D is perhaps TRBD1 (5 bases). Trimming stripped 2 bases from V and 2 bases from J, with 10 bases between. The CDR3 extends over 15 amino acids. The germline V gene encodes CDR1 MNHNY and CDR2 SVGAGI (reference sequence).

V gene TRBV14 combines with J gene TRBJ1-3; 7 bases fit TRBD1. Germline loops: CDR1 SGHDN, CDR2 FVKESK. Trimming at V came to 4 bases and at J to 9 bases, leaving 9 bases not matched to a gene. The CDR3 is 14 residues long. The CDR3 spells CASSPGGPVGTIYF. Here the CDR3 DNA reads TGTGCCAGCAGCCCAGGGGGACCCGTCGGCACCATATATTTT.

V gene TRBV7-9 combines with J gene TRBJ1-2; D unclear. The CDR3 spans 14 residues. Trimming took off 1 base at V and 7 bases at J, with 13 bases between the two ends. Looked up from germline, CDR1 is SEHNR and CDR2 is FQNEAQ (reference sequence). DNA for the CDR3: TGTGCCAGCAGCTTAGACGGTGGGGTTAGTGGCTACACCTTC. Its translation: CASSLDGGVSGYTF.

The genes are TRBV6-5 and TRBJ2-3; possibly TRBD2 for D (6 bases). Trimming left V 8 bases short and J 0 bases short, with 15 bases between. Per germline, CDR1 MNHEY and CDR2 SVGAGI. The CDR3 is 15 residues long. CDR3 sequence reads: CASLRGRGSTDTQYF. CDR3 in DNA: TGTGCCAGCTTGAGGGGCCGGGGGAGCACAGATACGCAGTATTTT.

CDR3 sequence (DNA): TGTGCCTGGAATCGGCAAGGTTTCAATGAGCAGTTCTTC. Translation gives CAWNRQGFNEQFF. The chain couples TRBV30 to TRBJ2-1; D unresolved. CDR3 length equals 13 residues. Trimming took 4 bases from V and 6 from J, leaving 13 bases between them. Germline assignment: CDR1 GTSNPN and CDR2 SVGIG (reference sequence).

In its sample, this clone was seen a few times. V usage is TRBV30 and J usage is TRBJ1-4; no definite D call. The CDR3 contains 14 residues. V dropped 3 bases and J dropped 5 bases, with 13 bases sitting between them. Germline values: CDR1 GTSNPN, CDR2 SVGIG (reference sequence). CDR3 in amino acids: CAWRGLGWNEKLFF. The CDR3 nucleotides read TGTGCCTGGAGGGGTTTGGGGTGGAATGAAAAACTGTTTTTT.

The CDR3 nucleotides are TGTGCCAGTAGTATAGGTCAGGCCCTGCGGGGCAATCAGCCCCAGCATTTT. Translation: CASSIGQALRGNQPQHF. The rearrangement links TRBV19 to TRBJ1-5; D not certain. The germline V and J ends were trimmed by 1 base and 2 bases, with 15 bases remaining between them. Germline V gene sequence: CDR1 LNHDA, CDR2 SQIVND (reference sequence). This CDR3 has 17 residues.

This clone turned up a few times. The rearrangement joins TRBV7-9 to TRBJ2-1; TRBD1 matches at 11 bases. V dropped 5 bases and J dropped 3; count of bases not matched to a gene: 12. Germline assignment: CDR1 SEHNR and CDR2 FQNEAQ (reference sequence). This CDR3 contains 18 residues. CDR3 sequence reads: CASSPAGIGTGGYNEQFF. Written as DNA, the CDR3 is TGTGCCAGCAGCCCCGCGGGTATTGGGACAGGGGGCTACAATGAGCAGTTCTTC.